This T cell receptor (beta chain) was sequenced during a study of shared clonotypes between healthy human individuals. The V gene's germline CDR1 is SGHVS and CDR2 FQNEAQ. This CDR3 is built from 15 residues. V was pared by 5 bases and J by 5 bases, with 15 bases between. In the sorted-subset replicate PCRs, 150 to 200 ng DNA, 25,000 to 30,000 T cell genomes, was used. Sequencing was performed with immunoSEQ multiplex PCR; in TCRdb, only in-frame clones are kept and a portion is missing. This sample yields about 960,000 clones, of which 70% to 85% are seen a single time; approximately 1.5% belongs to the top ten.

The TCR comes from a man in his late teens or twenties in good health. The sequenced sample consisted of memory CD4+ T cells sorted from blood. As to subset: CD45RA-negative fraction. The V and J genes are TRBV7-8 and TRBJ2-2, with D possibly being TRBD2 (6 bases). The CDR3 coding sequence is TGTGCCAGCAGCCCCCGGGACTTCGGGACCGGGGAGCTGTTTTTT. Translated: CASSPRDFGTGELFF.